This passage covers 7 T cell receptor beta chains from one sample sequenced in a study of PD-1 blockade in classical Hodgkin lymphoma. TCRdb keeps only in-frame clones here, not all; method: immunoSEQ multiplex PCR. The sample yields tens of thousands of clones, over 75% seen once. Each of the patients experienced relapse following autologous stem cell transplantation, and their brentuximab vedotin exposure differed. Sequenced material: peripheral blood mononuclear cells (PBMCs), taken at baseline. These receptor sequences come from a human donor with classical Hodgkin lymphoma.

V is TRBV5-6 and J is TRBJ2-2, with 7 bases that match TRBD2. CDR1 and CDR2 from the germline V gene are SGHDT and YYEEEE. The CDR3 runs to 17 residues. J lost 3 bases, V lost 4 bases, and 12 bases had no gene match. This CDR3 reads CASSPPLAGEHTGELFF. The DNA of the CDR3 is TGTGCCAGCAGCCCACCCCTGGCGGGGGAGCACACCGGGGAGCTGTTTTTT.

The V gene is TRBV2, the J gene TRBJ2-2; D may be TRBD1 or TRBD2 (5 bases each). The V end lost 7 bases, the J end lost 5 bases, and 17 bases lay between the germline ends. Germline V CDR1 and CDR2: SNHLY, FYNNEI. The CDR3 has 15 amino acids. As DNA, the CDR3 is TGTGCCAGCACCCCAGACAGCGGCCCTACCGGGGAGCTGTTTTTT. As protein: CASTPDSGPTGELFF.

The genes are TRBV11-2 and TRBJ2-1, with unresolved D. The CDR3 spans 14 residues. Per germline, CDR1 SGHAT and CDR2 FQNNGV. Trimming stripped 0 bases from V and 5 bases from J, with 8 bases between. Written as DNA, the CDR3 is TGTGCCAGCAGCTTAGATCGGGTGGACAATGAGCAGTTCTTC. Protein product: CASSLDRVDNEQFF.

This clone was detected only a few times. V gene TRBV28 combines with J gene TRBJ2-2, with 10 bases aligning to TRBD2. The CDR3 spans 16 residues. Germline values: CDR1 MDHEN, CDR2 SYDVKM. V shed 5 bases and J 3 bases; nucleotides not matched to a gene: 6. The CDR3 loop reads CASSGSGGAYTGELFF. The CDR3 DNA reads as TGTGCCAGCAGTGGGAGCGGGGGGGCCTACACCGGGGAGCTGTTTTTT.

By proportion, this clone is medium-sized. The CDR3 region is CASRRTGSAGELFF. In DNA, the CDR3 is TGTGCCAGCAGACGGACAGGGAGCGCCGGGGAGCTGTTTTTT. The rearrangement uses TRBV7-9 and TRBJ2-2, with TRBD1 matching over 8 bases. CDR3 length: 14 residues. Germline CDR1 and CDR2: SEHNR and FQNEAQ (reference sequence). V gave up 6 bases and J gave up 6 bases; unmatched junction bases: 6.

The chain couples TRBV6-1 to TRBJ2-7; 7 nucleotides match TRBD2. CDR3 length equals 14 residues. The J segment lost 3 bases and the V segment lost 5 bases, leaving 7 bases of the junction unmatched. Germline-derived CDR1 and CDR2 are MNHNS and SASEGT. CDR3 sequence: CASSPQRGIYEQYF. The CDR3 DNA is TGTGCCAGCAGTCCCCAGCGGGGAATCTACGAGCAGTACTTC.

The gene calls are TRBV27 and TRBJ1-3, with no clear D. This CDR3 is built from 13 residues. Germline V gene lookup returns CDR1 MNHEY and CDR2 SMNVEV (reference sequence). V lost 6 bases to trimming and J lost 4 bases, with 10 bases between them. CDR3 region: CASSWARGNTIYF. CDR3 sequence (DNA): TGTGCCAGCAGCTGGGCAAGGGGAAACACCATATATTTT.